These 22 T cell receptor beta chains originate from one sample sequenced in a study of blood T cell repertoires in COVID-19. Method: immunoSEQ multiplex PCR; TCRdb's copy keeps in-frame clones and lacks some. Among some 230,000 clones listed, about 80% were seen once. What was sequenced was peripheral blood. The receptor set was obtained from an older woman with acute or convalescent COVID-19.

This clone was found once. The CDR3: CSARDSGEAFF. Written as DNA, the CDR3 is TGCAGCGCAAGGGACAGTGGTGAAGCTTTCTTT. This rearrangement joins TRBV29-1 to TRBJ1-1, with 7 nucleotides matching TRBD1. The CDR3 extends over 11 amino acids. CDR1 is SQVTM and CDR2 is ANQGSEA in the germline V gene. J was trimmed by 7 bases and V by 7 bases; bases with no gene match: 6.

The V gene is TRBV5-5, the J gene TRBJ2-5, with a tentative D call TRBD2 (5 bases). The CDR3 sequence is 12 residues long. V shed 4 bases and J shed 7 bases, with 11 bases lying between them. Germline V gene lookup returns CDR1 SGHKS and CDR2 YYEKEE (reference sequence). Here the CDR3 DNA reads TGTGCCAGCAGCCCCTTTCGGGGGACCCAGTACTTC. Translation gives CASSPFRGTQYF. The full variable domain, with the rest looked up from reference TRBV5-5 and TRBJ2-5, is DAGVTQSPTHLIKTRGQQVTLRCSPISGHKSVSWYQQVLGQGPQFIFQYYEKEERGRGNFPDRFSARQFPNYSSELNVNALLLGDSALYLCASSPFRGTQYFGPGTRLLVL.

The chain recombines TRBV6-4 with TRBJ1-2; the match to TRBD1 covers 7 bases. This CDR3 spans 15 amino acids. Germline V gene lookup returns CDR1 MRHNA and CDR2 SNTAGT. V was pared by 4 bases and J by 3 bases, with 8 bases of the junction left unmatched. CDR3 residues: CASSVNGQGDYGYTF. DNA of the CDR3: TGTGCCAGCAGTGTTAACGGGCAGGGGGACTATGGCTACACCTTC.

This clone appeared once. V and J are TRBV3-1 (or the pseudogene TRBV3-2) and TRBJ1-5; D possibly corresponds to TRBD1 (5 bases). The CDR3 is 13 amino acids. The ends were cut back, 0 bases at V and 7 bases at J, with 7 bases in the middle. The germline gives CDR1 LGHDT, CDR2 YNNKEL (reference sequence). CDR3 nucleotide sequence: TGTGCCAGCAGCCAAGATAGGGGACAGCCCCAGCATTTT. It specifies CASSQDRGQPQHF.

J is TRBJ1-1 and V is TRBV2; TRBD1 is a possible D gene (5 bases). The germline V gene encodes CDR1 SNHLY and CDR2 FYNNEI. Trimming pared 0 bases from V and 10 bases from J, leaving 15 bases between. The CDR3 is 14 residues long. The CDR3 DNA reads TGTGCCAGCAGTGAAGCTCCCAGGGCGTTCGTAGCTTTCTTT. Its translation: CASSEAPRAFVAFF. Full variable domain (rest looked up from reference TRBV2 and TRBJ1-1): EPEVTQTPSHQVTQMGQEVILRCVPISNHLYFYWYRQILGQKVEFLVSFYNNEISEKSEIFDDQFSVERPDGSNFTLKIRSTKLEDSAMYFCASSEAPRAFVAFFGQGTRLTVV.

V gene TRBV7-2 combines with J gene TRBJ1-4; 7 nucleotides match TRBD1. Germline-derived CDR1 and CDR2 are SGHTA and FQGNSA. The CDR3 extends over 14 amino acids. V lost 3 bases to trimming and J lost 8 bases; unmatched junction nucleotides: 6. CDR3 nucleotide sequence: TGTGCCAGCAGCTTTCAGGGGGTCCGGGAAAAACTGTTTTTT. As protein: CASSFQGVREKLFF.

The CDR3, as DNA: TGCGCCAGCAGCTTGGAACCTACCTACGAGCAGTACTTC. Translation gives CASSLEPTYEQYF. The rearrangement uses TRBV5-1 and TRBJ2-7; D remains ambiguous. Deletions cut 0 bases from V and 2 bases from J, with 6 bases between. Germline lookup yields CDR1 SGHRS and CDR2 YFSETQ. This CDR3 has 13 amino acids.

The chain couples TRBV29-1 to TRBJ1-1; maybe TRBD1 (6 bases). With 6 bases removed from V and 1 base from J, the gap between germline ends came to 18 bases. The CDR3 totals 15 residues. Germline lookup yields CDR1 SQVTM and CDR2 ANQGSEA. CDR3 residues: CSVVGRGGPNTEAFF. Here the CDR3 DNA reads TGCAGCGTCGTGGGGCGGGGGGGCCCGAACACTGAAGCTTTCTTT. Together with reference TRBV29-1 and TRBJ1-1, the CDR3 gives the full variable domain: SAVISQKPSRDICQRGTSLTIQCQVDSQVTMMFWYRQQPGQSLTLIATANQGSEATYESGFVIDKFPISRPNLTFSTLTVSNMSPEDSSIYLCSVVGRGGPNTEAFFGQGTRLTVV.

This chain links TRBV2 with TRBJ1-2; D remains ambiguous. Germline V lookup: CDR1 SNHLY, CDR2 FYNNEI. The V end was cut by 4 bases, the J end by 1 base, with 7 bases between. CDR3 size: 13 residues. Written as DNA, the CDR3 is TGTGCCAGCAGTGTGGGCGTTAACTATGGCTACACCTTC. Translation gives CASSVGVNYGYTF.

Only one count was recorded for this clone. The chain carries TRBV5-1 and TRBJ2-3, with TRBD2 matching over 11 bases. Germline CDR1 and CDR2: SGHRS and YFSETQ. V shed 1 base, J shed 1 base, and the junction held 2 bases outside the gene matches. The CDR3 consists of 16 residues. The CDR3 DNA sequence: TGCGCCAGCAGCTTGCGTAGCGGGGGGGGCACAGATACGCAGTATTTT. As protein: CASSLRSGGGTDTQYF.

The chain has TRBV5-4 and TRBJ2-5; 7 bases line up with TRBD2. Trimming cost V 7 bases and J 7 bases; bases outside gene matches: 7. The CDR3 consists of 12 residues. The germline V gene has CDR1 SGHNT and CDR2 YYREEE (reference sequence). The CDR3 reads CASSRERGTQYF. Here the CDR3 DNA reads TGTGCCAGCTCGCGGGAGAGGGGGACCCAGTACTTC.

The chain is built from TRBV7-8 and TRBJ1-5, with TRBD1 as a possible D gene (6 bases). CDR3 length: 15 residues. Per the germline V gene, CDR1 is SGHVS and CDR2 is FQNEAQ. V dropped 2 bases and J dropped 6 bases, with 14 bases sitting between them. This chain's CDR3 is CASSLSLEQGQPQHF. The CDR3 DNA reads as TGTGCCAGCAGCTTATCCCTCGAACAGGGTCAGCCCCAGCATTTT.

The chain couples TRBV19 to TRBJ2-7; TRBD1 matches 11 bases. The CDR3 sequence is 15 residues long. Germline loops: CDR1 LNHDA, CDR2 SQIVND (reference sequence). V lost 5 bases, J lost 5 bases, and 8 bases stayed unmatched. The CDR3 loop is CASSPRTGGVHEQYF. Here the CDR3 DNA reads TGTGCCAGTAGTCCGCGGACAGGGGGCGTCCACGAGCAGTACTTC.

The chain employs TRBV4-1 and TRBJ1-3; D perhaps matches TRBD1 (6 bases). Trimming pared 0 bases from V and 0 bases from J, leaving 12 bases between. Germline CDR1 is MGHRA and CDR2 is YSYEKL. The length of the CDR3 is 17 residues. The CDR3 region is CASSQEGGVTSGNTIYF. CDR3 coding DNA: TGCGCCAGCAGCCAAGAAGGGGGGGTCACCTCTGGAAACACCATATATTTT.

This clone was found once. The V call is TRBV5-1, the J call TRBJ2-3; D is uncertain. The germline gives CDR1 SGHRS, CDR2 YFSETQ. V was cut by 1 base and J by 1 base, with 10 bases left in between. This CDR3 comprises 15 residues. CDR3 region: CASSLSQVGTDTQYF. As DNA, the CDR3 is TGCGCCAGCAGCTTGTCTCAGGTGGGCACAGATACGCAGTATTTT. Combining the CDR3 with reference TRBV5-1 and TRBJ2-3 gives the whole variable domain KAGVTQTPRYLIKTRGQQVTLSCSPISGHRSVSWYQQTPGQGLQFLFEYFSETQRNKGNFPGRFSGRQFSNSRSEMNVSTLELGDSALYLCASSLSQVGTDTQYFGPGTRLTVL.

The chain joins TRBV7-2 to TRBJ1-2, with D possibly being TRBD1 (5 bases). V was trimmed by 1 base and J by 7 bases, leaving 10 bases between them. Germline V gene sequence: CDR1 SGHTA, CDR2 FQGNSA. The length of the CDR3 is 13 residues. The CDR3: CASSLGSGGGYTF. CDR3 nucleotides: TGTGCCAGCAGCTTAGGATCGGGGGGTGGCTACACCTTC. Full variable domain (outside the CDR3, taken from reference TRBV7-2 and TRBJ1-2): GAGVSQSPSNKVTEKGKDVELRCDPISGHTALYWYRQSLGQGLEFLIYFQGNSAPDKSGLPSDRFSAERTGGSVSTLTIQRTQQEDSAVYLCASSLGSGGGYTFGSGTRLTVV.

The V call is TRBV5-8, the J call TRBJ1-2; 7 positions match TRBD1. This CDR3 spans 13 amino acids. Germline V lookup: CDR1 SGHTS, CDR2 YDEGEE. V was clipped by 4 bases and J by 2 bases; unmatched bases: 2. The DNA of the CDR3 is TGTGCCAGCAGCGAGGGACAGAACTATGGCTACACCTTC. Amino acid sequence: CASSEGQNYGYTF.

The chain joins TRBV10-3 to TRBJ1-5; 8 bases match TRBD1. Germline CDR1 is ENHRY and CDR2 is SYGVKD. The CDR3 length is 13 residues. V lost 6 bases and J lost 5; bases outside the gene matches: 3. The CDR3 loop is CAIRGQGDQPQHF. The CDR3 DNA sequence: TGTGCCATCAGAGGACAGGGTGATCAGCCCCAGCATTTT.

This clone has more than one count but fewer than ten. J is TRBJ1-5 and V is TRBV7-3; unclear D gene. V was clipped by 0 bases and J by 7 bases, with 7 bases between them. The CDR3 length is 13 residues. CDR1 is SGHTA, CDR2 FQGTGA, per germline. Here the CDR3 DNA reads TGTGCCAGCAGCTTAACGGCGGGGCAGCCCCAGCATTTT. This encodes CASSLTAGQPQHF.

V usage is TRBV10-1 and J usage is TRBJ1-2, with 7 positions matching TRBD1. V was pared by 6 bases and J by 3 bases, with 16 bases of the junction left unmatched. The CDR3 totals 17 residues. In germline, CDR1 is WNHNN, CDR2 SYGVQD (reference sequence). CDR3 in amino acids: CASRDLPDRERDYGYTF. The CDR3 DNA reads as TGCGCCAGCAGGGACCTCCCCGACAGGGAGCGGGACTATGGCTACACCTTC.

The chain is built from TRBV5-1 and TRBJ2-3; 7 positions match TRBD2. The CDR3 sequence is 14 residues long. CDR1 is SGHRS and CDR2 is YFSETQ in the germline V gene. Losses at the gene ends were 1 base for V and 6 bases for J; bases not matched to a gene: 5. The CDR3 DNA is TGCGCCAGCAGCTTGAAGCGGGGAGCGGATACGCAGTATTTT. It codes for CASSLKRGADTQYF.

DNA for the CDR3: TGTGCCAGCAGTATTAGCGGGGGGCTCTATGAGCAGTTCTTC. Translated, it gives CASSISGGLYEQFF. This chain joins TRBV2 and TRBJ2-1, with 10 bases identical to TRBD2. In germline, CDR1 is SNHLY, CDR2 FYNNEI. The V gene end was trimmed by 5 bases and the J gene end by 8 bases; junction bases not matched to a gene: 6. This CDR3 spans 14 amino acids. The full variable domain, in which reference TRBV2 and TRBJ2-1 provide the parts outside the CDR3, is EPEVTQTPSHQVTQMGQEVILRCVPISNHLYFYWYRQILGQKVEFLVSFYNNEISEKSEIFDDQFSVERPDGSNFTLKIRSTKLEDSAMYFCASSISGGLYEQFFGPGTRLTVL.